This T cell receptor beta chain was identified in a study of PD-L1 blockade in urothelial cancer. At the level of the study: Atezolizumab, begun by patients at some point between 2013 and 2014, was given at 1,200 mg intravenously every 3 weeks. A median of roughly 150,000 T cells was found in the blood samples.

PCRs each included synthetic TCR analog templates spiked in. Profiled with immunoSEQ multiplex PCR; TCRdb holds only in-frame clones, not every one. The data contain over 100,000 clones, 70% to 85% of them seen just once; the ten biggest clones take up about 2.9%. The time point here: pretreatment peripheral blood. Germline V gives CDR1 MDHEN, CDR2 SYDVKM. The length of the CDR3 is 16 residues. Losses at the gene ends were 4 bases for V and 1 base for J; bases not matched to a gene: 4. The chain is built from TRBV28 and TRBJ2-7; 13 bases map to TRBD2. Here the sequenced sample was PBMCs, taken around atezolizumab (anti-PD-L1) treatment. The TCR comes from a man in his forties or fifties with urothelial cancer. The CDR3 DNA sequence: TGTGCCAGCAGTTGGACTAGCGGGGGTTCTTCCTACGAGCAGTACTTC. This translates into CASSWTSGGSSYEQYF. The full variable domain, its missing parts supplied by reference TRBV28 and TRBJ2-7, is DVKVTQSSRYLVKRTGEKVFLECVQDMDHENMFWYRQDPGLGLRLIYFSYDVKMKEKGDIPEGYSVSREKKERFSLILESASTNQTSMYLCASSWTSGGSSYEQYFGPGTRLTVT.